Following are 23 T cell receptor beta chains from one sample sequenced in a study of blood T cell repertoires in COVID-19. Sequencing was performed with immunoSEQ multiplex PCR; in TCRdb, only in-frame clones are kept and a portion is missing. In the table there are approximately 260,000 clones, about 91% of which are singletons. Sequenced input: PBMCs or T cells enriched from blood (not recorded which). The source is a woman aged 40 to 55 with acute COVID-19.

V and J are TRBV5-1 and TRBJ2-2, with a tentative D call TRBD1 (6 bases). Germline CDR1 is SGHRS and CDR2 is YFSETQ. The CDR3 covers 14 residues. Trimming removed 0 bases at V and 7 bases at J, with 10 bases between. The CDR3 protein is CASSLAQDSGELFF. CDR3 nucleotide sequence: TGCGCCAGCAGCTTGGCCCAGGACAGCGGGGAGCTGTTTTTT. Filled out from reference TRBV5-1 and TRBJ2-2, the complete variable domain reads KAGVTQTPRYLIKTRGQQVTLSCSPISGHRSVSWYQQTPGQGLQFLFEYFSETQRNKGNFPGRFSGRQFSNSRSEMNVSTLELGDSALYLCASSLAQDSGELFFGEGSRLTVL.

CDR3 sequence: CASIELHTNTGELFF. As DNA, the CDR3 is TGTGCCAGCATAGAGCTCCATACGAACACCGGGGAGCTGTTTTTT. The V call is TRBV2, the J call TRBJ2-2; D is ambiguous. V was cut by 7 bases and J by 0 bases, with 12 bases left in between. This CDR3 comprises 15 residues. Germline V gene data show CDR1 as SNHLY and CDR2 as FYNNEI.

The rearrangement joins TRBV28 to TRBJ2-5; D might be TRBD1 (6 bases). V was pared by 5 bases and J by 5 bases, with 12 bases between. Germline assignment: CDR1 MDHEN and CDR2 SYDVKM. The CDR3 spans 13 residues. This CDR3 is CASSIQGWETQYF. CDR3 DNA sequence: TGTGCCAGCAGTATACAGGGATGGGAGACCCAGTACTTC.

The chain links TRBV19 to TRBJ1-1, with D possibly being TRBD1 (5 bases). Trimming cost V 6 bases and J 0 bases, with 11 bases left between them. This CDR3 has 14 amino acids. CDR1 LNHDA and CDR2 SQIVND come from the germline V gene (reference sequence). The CDR3 reads CASSRQTLNTEAFF. The CDR3, as DNA: TGTGCCAGTAGCAGACAGACCCTGAACACTGAAGCTTTCTTT.

The chain employs TRBV6-5 and TRBJ1-1; D unresolved. The CDR3 is made up of 12 amino acids. Trimming cost V 7 bases and J 4 bases, with 10 bases left between them. Per the germline V gene, CDR1 is MNHEY and CDR2 is SVGAGI. In DNA, the CDR3 is TGTGCCAGCACCGCCAGCGGCACTGAAGCTTTCTTT. Its translation is CASTASGTEAFF.

This clone was seen a single time. The chain couples TRBV19 to TRBJ2-3; the D gene is possibly TRBD2 (5 bases). V lost 1 base to trimming and J lost 8 bases, with 13 bases between them. Germline assignment: CDR1 LNHDA and CDR2 SQIVND (reference sequence). The CDR3 is 14 amino acids. The chain's CDR3 is CASSIGPVGGTQYF. DNA of the CDR3: TGTGCCAGTAGTATAGGTCCCGTCGGAGGTACGCAGTATTTT. The variable domain in full, with the rest retrieved from reference TRBV19 and TRBJ2-3, is DGGITQSPKYLFRKEGQNVTLSCEQNLNHDAMYWYRQDPGQGLRLIYYSQIVNDFQKGDIAEGYSVSREKKESFPLTVTSAQKNPTAFYLCASSIGPVGGTQYFGPGTRLTVL.

This clone was seen only once. The sample carries other DNA sequences with the same CDR3. The chain carries TRBV18 and TRBJ1-1, with D unclear. The V gene's germline CDR1 is KGHSH and CDR2 LQKENI. The CDR3 covers 14 residues. The V end lost 3 bases, the J end lost 0 bases, and 8 bases lay between the germline ends. This chain's CDR3 is CASSPAALNTEAFF. As DNA, the CDR3 is TGTGCCAGCTCACCGGCTGCCTTGAACACTGAAGCTTTCTTT.

The chain couples TRBV25-1 to TRBJ2-1, with unresolved D. The CDR3 spans 14 residues. Per germline, CDR1 MGHDK and CDR2 SYGVNS. V lost 4 bases and J 4 bases, leaving 11 bases between the germline ends. DNA of the CDR3: TGTGCCAGCAGTGTTGATCCCGCGTACAATGAGCAGTTCTTC. It is translated as CASSVDPAYNEQFF.

V is TRBV7-9 and J is TRBJ2-1; TRBD2 matches 7 bases. The CDR3 totals 16 residues. V lost 8 bases, J lost 1 base, and 11 bases stayed unmatched. Germline V gene lookup returns CDR1 SEHNR and CDR2 FQNEAQ (reference sequence). The CDR3 loop is CASPNAERGSYNEQFF. The CDR3, as DNA: TGTGCCAGCCCTAATGCGGAGCGGGGTTCCTACAATGAGCAGTTCTTC.

The chain recombines TRBV10-1 with TRBJ2-3, with TRBD2 as a possible D gene (6 bases). Trimming removed 6 bases from V and 6 bases from J, with 19 bases in between. Germline loops: CDR1 WNHNN, CDR2 SYGVQD (reference sequence). The CDR3 length is 15 residues. CDR3 in amino acids: CASRKGTATGDTQYF. For the CDR3, the DNA is TGCGCCAGCAGAAAGGGGACTGCCACGGGGGATACGCAGTATTTT.

V is TRBV5-1 and J is TRBJ1-2, with 9 bases matching TRBD1. V was clipped by 7 bases and J by 2 bases; unmatched bases: 12. CDR3 length: 16 residues. From germline, CDR1 is SGHRS and CDR2 YFSETQ. The CDR3 protein is CASRGSWDRENYGYTF. DNA of the CDR3: TGCGCCAGCCGGGGCTCCTGGGACAGGGAAAACTATGGCTACACCTTC.

This clone has a handful of counts. The J gene is TRBJ2-7, the V gene TRBV18; the match to TRBD1 covers 8 bases. J lost 6 bases, V lost 3 bases, and 7 bases had no gene match. CDR3 size: 14 residues. Germline V lookup: CDR1 KGHSH, CDR2 LQKENI. CDR3 DNA: TGTGCCAGCTCACCCGGACAGGGAGGTTCCGAGCAGTACTTC. It specifies CASSPGQGGSEQYF.

This chain joins TRBV9 and TRBJ2-1, with TRBD2 matching 14 bases. J gave up 1 base and V 2 bases, and 5 bases lay outside the gene matches. The CDR3 has 18 amino acids. The germline gives CDR1 SGDLS, CDR2 YYNGEE. The CDR3 sequence is CASSVGLAGEWSYNEQFF. The CDR3 DNA reads as TGTGCCAGCAGCGTGGGACTAGCGGGAGAGTGGTCCTACAATGAGCAGTTCTTC. Full variable domain (remainder filled in from reference TRBV9 and TRBJ2-1): DSGVTQTPKHLITATGQRVTLRCSPRSGDLSVYWYQQSLDQGLQFLIQYYNGEERAKGNILERFSAQQFPDLHSELNLSSLELGDSALYFCASSVGLAGEWSYNEQFFGPGTRLTVL.

The rearrangement uses TRBV19 and TRBJ2-1, with TRBD2 matching over 12 bases. The V and J ends lost 1 base and 8 bases, in that order; junction bases with no gene match: 6. This CDR3 has 16 amino acids. Per the germline V gene, CDR1 is LNHDA and CDR2 is SQIVND (reference sequence). CDR3 region: CASSIGTSGKVYEQFF. The CDR3 DNA sequence: TGTGCCAGTAGTATAGGGACTAGCGGGAAGGTCTATGAGCAGTTCTTC.

V usage is TRBV5-1 and J usage is TRBJ1-1; D is unresolved. Germline V gene lookup returns CDR1 SGHRS and CDR2 YFSETQ. There are 14 residues in the CDR3. The V end was cut by 4 bases, the J end by 0 bases, with 10 bases between. The CDR3 sequence is CASSVLRVNTEAFF. CDR3 in DNA: TGCGCCAGCAGCGTGCTTCGGGTGAACACTGAAGCTTTCTTT.

The chain uses TRBV28 and TRBJ2-4; 12 nucleotides line up with TRBD2. Unmatched junction bases numbered 2, after V lost 5 bases and J lost 6 bases. Looked up from germline, CDR1 is MDHEN and CDR2 is SYDVKM. The CDR3 runs 14 residues. The DNA of the CDR3 is TGTGCCAGCAGTCCGGGACTAGCGGGAAACATTCAGTACTTC. This sequence encodes CASSPGLAGNIQYF.

The chain has TRBV7-2 and TRBJ1-1, with D hard to call. V was clipped by 2 bases and J by 3 bases, with 10 bases between them. Germline V gives CDR1 SGHTA, CDR2 FQGNSA. The CDR3 runs to 14 residues. The CDR3, as DNA: TGTGCCAGCAGCTTATCTGTCGGGGACACTGAAGCTTTCTTT. Amino acid sequence: CASSLSVGDTEAFF.

The rearrangement joins TRBV5-4 to TRBJ1-1, with TRBD1 matching over 9 bases. The CDR3 contains 14 residues. Germline V lookup: CDR1 SGHNT, CDR2 YYREEE (reference sequence). V shed 3 bases, J shed 4 bases, and the junction held 4 bases outside the gene matches. The CDR3 reads CASSSTGGGTEAFF. CDR3 bases: TGTGCCAGCAGCTCCACAGGGGGCGGCACTGAAGCTTTCTTT. Looking up the rest from reference TRBV5-4 and TRBJ1-1 gives the full variable domain: ETGVTQSPTHLIKTRGQQVTLRCSSQSGHNTVSWYQQALGQGPQFIFQYYREEENGRGNFPPRFSGLQFPNYSSELNVNALELDDSALYLCASSSTGGGTEAFFGQGTRLTVV.

The sample holds one count of this clone. The chain has TRBV6-5 and TRBJ2-3, with 7 bases matching TRBD1. CDR1 MNHEY and CDR2 SVGAGI come from the germline V gene. CDR3 length equals 14 residues. V lost 6 bases, J lost 6 bases, and 9 bases stayed unmatched. The CDR3 loop is CASSQTGWDDTQYF. CDR3 coding DNA: TGTGCCAGCAGCCAGACAGGGTGGGACGATACGCAGTATTTT.

In its sample, this clone was seen a few times. This chain connects TRBV28 to TRBJ1-5; tentative D call: TRBD1 (5 bases). V lost 3 bases to trimming and J lost 6 bases, with 9 bases between them. The CDR3 is 13 amino acids. The germline V gene has CDR1 MDHEN and CDR2 SYDVKM. The CDR3 bases are TGTGCCAGCAGTTTCGCAGGGCTTCAGCCCCAGCATTTT. Amino acids: CASSFAGLQPQHF.

This clone was observed a few times. This sequence joins TRBV27 and TRBJ2-1; 9 nucleotides align to TRBD2. Germline loops: CDR1 MNHEY, CDR2 SMNVEV (reference sequence). J gave up 0 bases and V 8 bases, and 2 bases lay outside the gene matches. The CDR3 runs to 14 residues. DNA for the CDR3: TGTGCCAGCTTTAGCGGGAGCTCCTACAATGAGCAGTTCTTC. It is translated as CASFSGSSYNEQFF.

This chain links TRBV6-5 with TRBJ1-5; D unresolved. The CDR3 loop spans 14 amino acids. Trimming left V 1 base short and J 6 bases short, with 10 bases between. Germline V gene data show CDR1 as MNHEY and CDR2 as SVGAGI. The CDR3 DNA reads as TGTGCCAGCAGTTACTATAGGTCGGGTCAGCCCCAGCATTTT. Its protein is CASSYYRSGQPQHF.

The chain employs TRBV29-1 and TRBJ2-5, with D tentatively TRBD2 (5 bases). The germline gives CDR1 SQVTM, CDR2 ANQGSEA. Trimming removed 7 bases from V and 5 bases from J, with 17 bases in between. The CDR3 is 13 amino acids. CDR3 residues: CSGETSRSETQYF. The CDR3 nucleotides are TGCAGCGGGGAAACTAGTAGGTCGGAGACCCAGTACTTC.